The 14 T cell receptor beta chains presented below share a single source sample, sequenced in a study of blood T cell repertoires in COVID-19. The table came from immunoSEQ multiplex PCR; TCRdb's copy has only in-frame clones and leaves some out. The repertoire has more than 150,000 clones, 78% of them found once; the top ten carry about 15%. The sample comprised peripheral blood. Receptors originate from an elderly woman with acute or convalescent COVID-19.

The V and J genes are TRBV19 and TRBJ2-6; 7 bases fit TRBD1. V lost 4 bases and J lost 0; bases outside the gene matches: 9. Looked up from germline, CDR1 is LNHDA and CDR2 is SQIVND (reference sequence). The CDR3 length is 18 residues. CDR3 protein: CASSTIGTVSSGANVLTF. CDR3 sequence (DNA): TGTGCCAGTAGTACAATAGGGACAGTTAGCTCTGGGGCCAACGTCCTGACTTTC. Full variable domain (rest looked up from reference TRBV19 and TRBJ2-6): DGGITQSPKYLFRKEGQNVTLSCEQNLNHDAMYWYRQDPGQGLRLIYYSQIVNDFQKGDIAEGYSVSREKKESFPLTVTSAQKNPTAFYLCASSTIGTVSSGANVLTFGAGSRLTVL.

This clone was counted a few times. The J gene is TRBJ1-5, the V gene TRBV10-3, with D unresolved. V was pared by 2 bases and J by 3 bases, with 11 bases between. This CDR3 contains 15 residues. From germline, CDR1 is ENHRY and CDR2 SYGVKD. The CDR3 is CAISERGPANQPQHF. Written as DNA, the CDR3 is TGTGCCATCAGTGAGCGGGGTCCGGCCAATCAGCCCCAGCATTTT.

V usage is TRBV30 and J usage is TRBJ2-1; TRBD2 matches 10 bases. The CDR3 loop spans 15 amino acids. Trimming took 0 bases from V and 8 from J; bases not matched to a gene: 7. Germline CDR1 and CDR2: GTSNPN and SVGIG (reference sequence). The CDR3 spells CAWSVQAGGPDEQFF. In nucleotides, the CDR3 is TGTGCCTGGAGTGTACAAGCGGGAGGGCCGGATGAGCAGTTCTTC.

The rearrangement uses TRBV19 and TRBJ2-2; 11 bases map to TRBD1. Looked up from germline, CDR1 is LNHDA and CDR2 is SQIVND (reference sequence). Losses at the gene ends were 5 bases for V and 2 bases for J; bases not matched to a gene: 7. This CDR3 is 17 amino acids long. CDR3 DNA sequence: TGTGCCAGTAGTTCAGGGACAGGGGGTTTTAACACCGGGGAGCTGTTTTTT. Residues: CASSSGTGGFNTGELFF.

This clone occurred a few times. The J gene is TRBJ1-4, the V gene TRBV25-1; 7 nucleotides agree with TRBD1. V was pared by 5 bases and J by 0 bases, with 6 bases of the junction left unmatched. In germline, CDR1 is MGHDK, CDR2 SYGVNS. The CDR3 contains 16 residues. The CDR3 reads CASSPYTGATNEKLFF. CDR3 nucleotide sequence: TGTGCCAGCAGTCCCTACACAGGGGCAACTAATGAAAAACTGTTTTTT.

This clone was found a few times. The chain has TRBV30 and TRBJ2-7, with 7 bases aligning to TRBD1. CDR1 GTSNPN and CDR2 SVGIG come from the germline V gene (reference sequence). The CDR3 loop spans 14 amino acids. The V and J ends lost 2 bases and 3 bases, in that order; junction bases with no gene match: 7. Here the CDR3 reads CAWSTPRTGYEQYF. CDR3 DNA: TGTGCCTGGAGTACTCCTCGGACAGGCTACGAGCAGTACTTC.

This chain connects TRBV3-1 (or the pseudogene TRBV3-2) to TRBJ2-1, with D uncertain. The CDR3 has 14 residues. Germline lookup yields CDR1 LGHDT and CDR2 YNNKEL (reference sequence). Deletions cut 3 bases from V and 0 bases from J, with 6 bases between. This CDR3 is CASSHRSSYNEQFF. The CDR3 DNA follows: TGTGCCAGCAGCCACCGGAGCTCCTACAATGAGCAGTTCTTC.

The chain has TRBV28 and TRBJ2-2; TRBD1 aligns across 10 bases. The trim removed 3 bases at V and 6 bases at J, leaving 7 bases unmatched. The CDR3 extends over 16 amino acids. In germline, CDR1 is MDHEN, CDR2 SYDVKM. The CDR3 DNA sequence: TGTGCCAGCAGTTTCACCGGGACAGGGGCGGCCGGGGAGCTGTTTTTT. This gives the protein CASSFTGTGAAGELFF.

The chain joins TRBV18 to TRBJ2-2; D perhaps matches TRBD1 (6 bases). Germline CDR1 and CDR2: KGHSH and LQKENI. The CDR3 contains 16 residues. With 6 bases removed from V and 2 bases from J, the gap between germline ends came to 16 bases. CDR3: CASSQQGPHNTGELFF. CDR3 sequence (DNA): TGTGCCAGCTCCCAACAGGGTCCACACAACACCGGGGAGCTGTTTTTT.

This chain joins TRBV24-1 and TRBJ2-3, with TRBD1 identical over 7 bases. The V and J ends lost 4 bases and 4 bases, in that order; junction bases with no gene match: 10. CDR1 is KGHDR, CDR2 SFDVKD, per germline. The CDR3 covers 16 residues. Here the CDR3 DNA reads TGTGCCACCAGTGACCCTAGACAGGGCGGCTCAGATACGCAGTATTTT. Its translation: CATSDPRQGGSDTQYF.

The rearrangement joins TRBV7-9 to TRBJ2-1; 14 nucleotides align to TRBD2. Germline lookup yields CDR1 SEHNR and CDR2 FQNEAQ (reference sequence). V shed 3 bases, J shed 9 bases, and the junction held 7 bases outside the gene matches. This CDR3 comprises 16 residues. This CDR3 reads CASSFAPTSGGGEQFF. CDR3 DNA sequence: TGTGCCAGCAGCTTCGCACCGACTAGCGGGGGGGGTGAGCAGTTCTTC.

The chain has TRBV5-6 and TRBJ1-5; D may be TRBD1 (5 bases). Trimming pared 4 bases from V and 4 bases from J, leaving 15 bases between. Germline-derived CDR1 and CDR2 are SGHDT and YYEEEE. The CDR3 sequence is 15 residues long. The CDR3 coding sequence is TGTGCCAGCAGCCACCTGGGGCAGATAAATCAGCCCCAGCATTTT. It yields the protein CASSHLGQINQPQHF.

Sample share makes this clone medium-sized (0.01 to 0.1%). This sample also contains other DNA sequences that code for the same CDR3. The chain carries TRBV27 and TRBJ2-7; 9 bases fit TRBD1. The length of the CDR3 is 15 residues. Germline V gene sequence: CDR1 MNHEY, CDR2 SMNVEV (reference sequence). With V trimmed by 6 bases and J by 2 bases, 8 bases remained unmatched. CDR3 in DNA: TGTGCCAGCAGCCCAGGACAGGGGCGCACCTACGAGCAGTACTTC. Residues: CASSPGQGRTYEQYF.

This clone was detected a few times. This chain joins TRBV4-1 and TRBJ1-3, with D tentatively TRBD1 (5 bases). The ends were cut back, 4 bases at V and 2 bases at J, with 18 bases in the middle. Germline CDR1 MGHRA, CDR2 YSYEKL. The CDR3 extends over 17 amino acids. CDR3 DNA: TGCGCCAGCAGCCCGATAGGAGGGGCGATAACTGGAAACACCATATATTTT. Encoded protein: CASSPIGGAITGNTIYF.